The source of this TCR beta chain is a study of blood T cells in healthy people across ages. Study-level results: Percentage of naive T cells showed a strong correlation with TCR beta diversity. Long-lived donors exceeded aged donors in naive CD4+ cells and diversity.

Alongside a J-beta primer mix, a sample-barcoded 5' primer served in a second PCR lasting 7 to 11 cycles. Each TCR beta cDNA got a 12-nucleotide random molecular identifier. TCRdb reprocessed the 5' RACE reads with MiXCR, giving one entry per CDR3 protein. The sample holds hundreds of thousands of distinct CDR3 sequences, 55% to 65% seen once. The V gene lost 6 bases and the J gene lost 2 bases, with 18 bases spanning the gap. CDR3 size: 16 residues. Sample donors were healthy Caucasian individuals that came from Russia, aged 6 to 90. With regard to this clonotype: What it binds is not known.

The genes are TRBV12-3 or TRBV12-4 and TRBJ2-3, with D hard to call. Input material: blood. The sequence was obtained from a man aged 30 to 45 in good health. CDR3 in amino acids: CASRLRPGSTTDTQYF. The CDR3 bases are TGTGCCAGCAGACTTAGACCCGGTTCCACCACAGATACGCAGTATTTT.